Listed below are T cell receptor beta chains from one sample, sequenced in a study of a mutant IDH1 vaccine in newly diagnosed glioma. Antigens of these TCRs are unknown. TCRdb's table, derived via immunoSEQ multiplex PCR, lists solely in-frame clones and lacks some. This sample has 45,000 to 60,000 clones; around 78% occur once, and the top ten carry roughly 5.2%. The specimen comprised PBMCs, sampled from a glioma patient whose treatment included an IDH1 peptide vaccine. All receptors derive from a man aged 45-60 years with glioma. Both conserved end residues are part of each CDR3. The D gene is left open where the match is weak. Where a row states a size, it is once, few, many or the class of an expanded clone; other rows omit it.

V gene	CDR3 length	D gene	clone size	J gene	CDR3 protein	CDR3 DNA
TRBV11-2	15	.	.	TRBJ2-7	CASSLDWHGAGGQYF	TGTGCCAGCAGCTTAGATTGGCACGGAGCGGGTGGGCAGTACTTC
TRBV9	15	.	.	TRBJ2-2	CASSPSGGGTGELFF	TGTGCCAGCAGCCCTTCGGGGGGCGGCACCGGGGAGCTGTTTTTT
TRBV28	12	.	.	TRBJ1-5	CASRRGGQPQHF	TGTGCCAGCAGGAGGGGGGGACAGCCCCAGCATTTT
TRBV7-2	16	TRBD1	.	TRBJ2-1	CASSSFGTGRYNEQFF	TGTGCCAGCAGCTCTTTCGGGACAGGTCGGTACAATGAGCAGTTCTTC
TRBV27	12	.	.	TRBJ2-7	CASSLSGYEQYF	TGTGCCAGCAGTTTATCGGGGTACGAGCAGTACTTC
TRBV4-1	14	.	.	TRBJ2-1	CASSQVGTYNEQFF	TGCGCCAGCAGCCAAGTTGGGACTTACAATGAGCAGTTCTTC
TRBV2	13	.	few	TRBJ1-5	CASRDRGNQPQHF	TGTGCCAGCAGAGACAGAGGGAATCAGCCCCAGCATTTT
TRBV5-5	12	TRBD1	.	TRBJ1-4	CATGTGGEKLFF	TGTGCCACCGGGACAGGAGGGGAAAAACTGTTTTTT
TRBV19	15	TRBD1	.	TRBJ1-1	CASSIGQAQNTEAFF	TGTGCCAGTAGTATTGGACAGGCCCAGAACACTGAAGCTTTCTTT
TRBV5-1	16	.	.	TRBJ2-2	CASSLALGVNPGELFF	TGCGCCAGCAGCTTGGCCCTGGGAGTAAACCCCGGGGAGCTGTTTTTT
TRBV5-1	15	.	.	TRBJ2-2	CASSLEARNTGELFF	TGCGCCAGCAGCTTGGAAGCCCGGAACACCGGGGAGCTGTTTTTT
TRBV5-4	14	.	.	TRBJ2-7	CASSLSQGNYEQYF	TGTGCCAGCAGCTTGAGTCAGGGAAACTACGAGCAGTACTTC
TRBV6-5	15	.	few	TRBJ1-5	CASSSSSVDNQPQHF	TGTGCCAGCAGTTCGTCTAGTGTCGACAATCAGCCCCAGCATTTT
TRBV7-9	13	.	many	TRBJ2-4	CASSFGQQNIQYF	TGTGCCAGCAGCTTCGGACAGCAAAACATTCAGTACTTC
TRBV7-2	12	.	.	TRBJ2-2	CASSLDGGELFF	TGTGCCAGCAGCTTAGATGGAGGGGAGCTGTTTTTT
TRBV6-6	14	.	.	TRBJ2-7	CASSPLGVGYEQYF	TGTGCCAGCAGTCCACTGGGGGTGGGTTACGAGCAGTACTTC
TRBV30	14	.	.	TRBJ2-7	CAWAWRGLLREQYF	TGTGCCTGGGCGTGGAGGGGTCTTTTACGCGAGCAGTACTTC